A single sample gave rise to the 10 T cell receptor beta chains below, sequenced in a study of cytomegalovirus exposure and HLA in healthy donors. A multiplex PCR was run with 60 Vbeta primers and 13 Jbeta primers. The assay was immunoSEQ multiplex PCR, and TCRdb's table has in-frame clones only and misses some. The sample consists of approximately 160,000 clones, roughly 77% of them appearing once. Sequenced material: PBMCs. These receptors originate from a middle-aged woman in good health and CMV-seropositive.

CDR3 sequence (DNA): TGTGCCTGGAGGGGCAGCCATAATTCACCCCTCCACTTT. It yields the protein CAWRGSHNSPLHF. The chain joins TRBV30 to TRBJ1-6; no clear D. Trimming cost V 3 bases and J 5 bases, with 8 bases left between them. The CDR3 is 13 residues long. Germline-derived CDR1 and CDR2 are GTSNPN and SVGIG (reference sequence).

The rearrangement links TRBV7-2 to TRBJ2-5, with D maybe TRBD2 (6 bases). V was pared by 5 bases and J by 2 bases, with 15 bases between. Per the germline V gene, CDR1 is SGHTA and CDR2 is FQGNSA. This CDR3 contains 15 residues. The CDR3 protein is CASSEAGTAQETQYF. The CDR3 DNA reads TGTGCCAGCAGCGAAGCCGGGACTGCTCAAGAGACCCAGTACTTC.

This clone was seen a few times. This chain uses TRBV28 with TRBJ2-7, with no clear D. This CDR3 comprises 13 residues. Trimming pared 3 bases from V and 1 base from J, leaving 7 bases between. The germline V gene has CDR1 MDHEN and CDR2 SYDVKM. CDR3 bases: TGTGCCAGCAGTTTTCAACAGTCCTACGAGCAGTACTTC. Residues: CASSFQQSYEQYF.

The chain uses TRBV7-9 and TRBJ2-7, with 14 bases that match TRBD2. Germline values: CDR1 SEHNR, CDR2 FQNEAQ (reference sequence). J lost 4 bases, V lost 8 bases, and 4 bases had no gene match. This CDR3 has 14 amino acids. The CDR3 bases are TGTGCCAGCGCAGGGACTAGCGGGGGATACGAGCAGTACTTC. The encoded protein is CASAGTSGGYEQYF.

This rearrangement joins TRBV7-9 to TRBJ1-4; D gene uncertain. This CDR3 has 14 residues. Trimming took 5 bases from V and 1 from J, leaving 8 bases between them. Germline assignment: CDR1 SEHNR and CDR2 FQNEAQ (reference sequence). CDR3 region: CASSLTKTNEKLFF. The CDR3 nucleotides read TGTGCCAGCAGCCTTACAAAAACTAATGAAAAACTGTTTTTT.

CDR3: CSAWTRNTEAFF. The CDR3 bases are TGCAGCGCCTGGACACGGAACACTGAAGCTTTCTTT. This chain uses TRBV29-1 with TRBJ1-1; possibly TRBD1 for D (5 bases). Germline CDR1 reads SQVTM; CDR2 reads ANQGSEA. V was pared by 7 bases and J by 1 base, with 10 bases between. The CDR3 extends over 12 amino acids.

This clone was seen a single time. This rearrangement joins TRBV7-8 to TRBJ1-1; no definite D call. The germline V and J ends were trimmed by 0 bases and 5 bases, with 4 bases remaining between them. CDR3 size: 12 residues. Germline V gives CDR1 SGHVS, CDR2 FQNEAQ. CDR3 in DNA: TGTGCCAGCAGCTTAGCGCTAACTGAAGCTTTCTTT. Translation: CASSLALTEAFF.

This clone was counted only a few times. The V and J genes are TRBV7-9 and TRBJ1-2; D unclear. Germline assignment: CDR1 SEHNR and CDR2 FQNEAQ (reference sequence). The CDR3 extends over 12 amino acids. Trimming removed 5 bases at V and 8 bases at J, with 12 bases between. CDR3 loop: CASSPGLQGYTF. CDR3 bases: TGTGCCAGCAGCCCAGGACTCCAGGGCTACACCTTC.

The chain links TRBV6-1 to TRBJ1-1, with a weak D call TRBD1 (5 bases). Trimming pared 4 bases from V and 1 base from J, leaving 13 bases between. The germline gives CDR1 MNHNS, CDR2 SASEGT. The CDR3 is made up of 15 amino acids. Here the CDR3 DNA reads TGTGCCAGCAGTGCACGGGGGATGGGGAACACTGAAGCTTTCTTT. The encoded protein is CASSARGMGNTEAFF.

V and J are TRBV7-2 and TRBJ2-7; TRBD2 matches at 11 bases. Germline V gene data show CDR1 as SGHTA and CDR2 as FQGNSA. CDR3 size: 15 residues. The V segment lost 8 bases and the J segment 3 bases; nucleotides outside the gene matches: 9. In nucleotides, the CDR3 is TGTGCCAGCCGCTCAGGGACTAGCGGAAACTACGAGCAGTACTTC. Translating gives CASRSGTSGNYEQYF. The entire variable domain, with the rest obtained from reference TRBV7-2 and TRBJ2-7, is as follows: GAGVSQSPSNKVTEKGKDVELRCDPISGHTALYWYRQSLGQGLEFLIYFQGNSAPDKSGLPSDRFSAERTGGSVSTLTIQRTQQEDSAVYLCASRSGTSGNYEQYFGPGTRLTVT.